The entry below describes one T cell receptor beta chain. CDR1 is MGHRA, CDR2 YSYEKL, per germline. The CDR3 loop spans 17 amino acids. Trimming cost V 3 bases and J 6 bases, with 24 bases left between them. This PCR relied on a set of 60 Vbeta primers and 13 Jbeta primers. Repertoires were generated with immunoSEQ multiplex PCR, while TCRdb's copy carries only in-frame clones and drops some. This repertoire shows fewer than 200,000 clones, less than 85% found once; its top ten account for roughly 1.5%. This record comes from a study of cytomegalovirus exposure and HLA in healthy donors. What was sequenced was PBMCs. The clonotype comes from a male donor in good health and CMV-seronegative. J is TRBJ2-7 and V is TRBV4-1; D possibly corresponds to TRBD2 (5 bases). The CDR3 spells CASSHPRDGSKQVEQYF. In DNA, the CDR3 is TGCGCCAGCAGCCACCCCCGGGATGGCAGTAAGCAGGTCGAGCAGTACTTC.